This TCR beta chain was obtained from a study of blood T cells in healthy people across ages. Study observations and caveats: In these data, TCR beta diversity tracked strongly with naive T cell percentage. Per-million-T-cell TCR beta diversity fell roughly linearly with age.

Points on this clonotype: Its specificity is not known.

The length of the CDR3 is 17 residues. Trimming cost V 0 bases and J 4 bases; bases outside gene matches: 11. The germline V gene has CDR1 DFQATT and CDR2 SNEGSKA (reference sequence). Primers used in a second PCR of about 6 to 11 cycles were a sample-barcoded 5' primer and a J-beta primer mix. Each CDR3 protein gets one entry after TCRdb re-called the 5' RACE reads with MiXCR. This sample has 1.2 million to 1.5 million distinct CDR3 sequences, with roughly 64% found just once. The sequence was collected from a man younger than 35 in good health. Material: blood. The chain recombines TRBV20-1 with TRBJ2-3; 9 bases agree with TRBD2. The CDR3 loop is CSARDLREGGPSDTQYF. In DNA, the CDR3 is TGCAGTGCTAGAGATTTGCGGGAGGGGGGGCCATCAGATACGCAGTATTTT.